This entry is about one TCR beta chain. Its matching antigen is unknown. This record belongs to a study of response to subunit inactivated influenza vaccine. Whole-study findings and limits: The authors proposed limited new T cell recruitment per seasonal influenza vaccination.

TCRdb called the RT-PCR reads again in MiXCR, with one record for every CDR3 protein. This table holds hundreds of thousands of distinct CDR3 sequences, 7.6% found once. This CDR3 has 15 amino acids. The V and J ends lost 4 bases and 4 bases respectively, with 14 bases between them. CDR1 is SGDLS, CDR2 YYNGEE, per germline. The chain is built from TRBV9 and TRBJ2-2; D ambiguous. The sequence came from a man between 50 and 69 years old who received an inactivated influenza vaccine. The sequencing used PBMCs from blood, collected 23 months after vaccination. CDR3 amino acids: CASSTNSDITGELFF. The CDR3, as DNA: TGTGCCAGCAGCACCAACTCGGATATCACCGGGGAGCTGTTTTTT. Variable domain in full (rest from reference TRBV9 and TRBJ2-2): DSGVTQTPKHLITATGQRVTLRCSPRSGDLSVYWYQQSLDQGLQFLIQYYNGEERAKGNILERFSAQQFPDLHSELNLSSLELGDSALYFCASSTNSDITGELFFGEGSRLTVL.